This TCR beta chain was identified during a study of blood T cell repertoires in COVID-19. Study-level background: The United States, Italy and Spain were the sources of the acute and convalescent COVID-19 samples. From T cells, B-cell-depleted T cells, or PBMCs came the material, which was cDNA or gDNA.

From germline, CDR1 is PRHDT and CDR2 FYEKMQ (reference sequence). Germline trimming cut 5 bases from V and 6 bases from J; bases unmatched to any gene: 12. The length of the CDR3 is 15 residues. In the original analysis: Amplified reference gene primers provided the basis for estimating nucleated cell counts. Assay used: immunoSEQ multiplex PCR; TCRdb lists only in-frame clones, some missing. V, J and clone size reflect that table, while D and trimming were determined from the DNA. This table holds fewer than 250,000 clones, less than 85% found once. The receptor was derived from a woman aged 45-65 years with acute or convalescent COVID-19. Material: peripheral blood. This chain links TRBV13 with TRBJ2-7; 8 nucleotides line up with TRBD2. The CDR3 protein is CASSLRTSLTFEQYF. The DNA of the CDR3 is TGTGCCAGCAGCCTCCGGACTAGCCTAACGTTCGAGCAGTACTTC.